This T cell receptor beta chain stems from a study of CD8+CD57+ T cells in acquired aplastic anemia. The germline V and J ends were trimmed by 5 bases and 4 bases, with 12 bases remaining between them. Germline assignment: CDR1 SNHLY and CDR2 FYNNEI. CDR3 length equals 14 residues. Investigators profiled TCR beta VDJ and CDR3 from genomic DNA template. In TCRdb, the reads were re-called with MiXCR into one record per CDR3 protein. The sample shows hundreds of thousands of distinct CDR3 sequences, around 33% of them seen only once. Patients chosen for sequencing had shown CD8+CD57+ cell expansion by flow cytometry. This clonotype came up many times.

The source of this sequence is a human donor with aplastic anemia. The sample taken for sequencing was sorted CD4+, CD8+, or CD8+CD57+ T cells (not recorded which) from PBMCs. The chain employs TRBV2 and TRBJ2-4; the D is unclear. The CDR3 here is CASSPTELKNIQYF. CDR3 nucleotide sequence: TGTGCCAGCAGTCCTACAGAATTGAAAAACATTCAGTACTTC.